This TCR beta chain came from a study of blood T cell repertoires in COVID-19. As for the study in general: The study drew acute and convalescent COVID-19 samples from the United States, Italy and Spain. From T cells, B-cell-depleted T cells, or PBMCs came the material, which was cDNA or gDNA.

Between the trimmed V and J ends, which lost 0 bases and 0 bases, there was a span of 16 bases. CDR1 is SGHTS and CDR2 is YDEGEE in the germline V gene. The CDR3 covers 17 residues. In the authors' methods: For nucleated cells, counts were estimated from reference gene primer amplification. TCRdb's table, derived via immunoSEQ multiplex PCR, lists solely in-frame clones and lacks some. V and J calls and clone size are copied from that table; D and trimming were computed from the DNA. Of about 250,000 clones detected, 87% appear once; the ten largest clones hold roughly 3%. Sequencing used peripheral blood. J is TRBJ2-7 and V is TRBV5-8; D gene uncertain. The receptor comes from a man between 18 and 35 years old with active or convalescent COVID-19. CDR3 DNA: TGTGCCAGCAGCTTGGCTGATGCCGGGTTAAGCTCCTACGAGCAGTACTTC. It encodes CASSLADAGLSSYEQYF.